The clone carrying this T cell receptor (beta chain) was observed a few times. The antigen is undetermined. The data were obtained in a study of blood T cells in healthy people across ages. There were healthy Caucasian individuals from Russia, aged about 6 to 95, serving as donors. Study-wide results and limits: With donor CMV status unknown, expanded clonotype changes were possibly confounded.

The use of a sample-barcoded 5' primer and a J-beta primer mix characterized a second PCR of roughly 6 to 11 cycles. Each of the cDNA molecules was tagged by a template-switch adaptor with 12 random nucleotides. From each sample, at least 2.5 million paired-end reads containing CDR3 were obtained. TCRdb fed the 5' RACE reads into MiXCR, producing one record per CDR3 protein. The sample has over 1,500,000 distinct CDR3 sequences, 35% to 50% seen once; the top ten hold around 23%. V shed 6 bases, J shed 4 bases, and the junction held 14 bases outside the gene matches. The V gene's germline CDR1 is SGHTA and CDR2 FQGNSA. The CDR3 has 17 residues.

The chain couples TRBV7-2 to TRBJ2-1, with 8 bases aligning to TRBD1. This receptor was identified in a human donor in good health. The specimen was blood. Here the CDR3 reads CASRPLKDRDKYNEQFF. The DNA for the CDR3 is TGTGCCAGCAGACCCCTTAAGGACAGGGACAAATACAATGAGCAGTTCTTC.